This T cell receptor beta chain was sequenced in a study of low-dose radiotherapy and immunotherapy resistance in tumors. Trimming cost V 3 bases and J 1 base; bases outside gene matches: 11. The CDR3 is made up of 17 amino acids. Germline V gives CDR1 SGHNT, CDR2 YYREEE (reference sequence). Time point here: after trial treatment. Noted treatment: LDRT plus nivolumab, ipilimumab, low-dose cyclophosphamide and aspirin (RACIN trial). Inclusion covered patients whose advanced solid tumors lacked tumor-infiltrating lymphocytes. TRAV and TRBV primers primed cDNA for both TCRalpha and TCRbeta. With a constant-region primer and a V-primer adapter, TCRs were subjected to about 20 PCR cycles of amplification. Each CDR3 protein gets one entry after TCRdb re-called the reads with MiXCR. The data show under 90,000 distinct CDR3 sequences, about a sixth seen once.

This TCR derives from a male donor with prostate cancer. Material: PBMCs, obtained after low-dose radiotherapy plus immunotherapy. The V and J genes are TRBV5-4 and TRBJ2-7; 9 bases are shared with TRBD1. The CDR3 coding sequence is TGTGCCAGCAGCTGGGCCGGGACAGGGTCCTTTTCCTACGAGCAGTACTTC. Protein product: CASSWAGTGSFSYEQYF.